One sample yielded the 21 T cell receptor beta chains listed below, sequenced in a study of T cells in Graves' hyperthyroidism and ophthalmopathy. What was amplified from RNA transcripts were TCR beta CDR3 regions. The HTBI primer set was used in a first-round RT-PCR of the TCR CDR3. One entry per CDR3 protein, called by TCRdb with MiXCR from the multiplex PCR reads. The repertoire includes about half a million distinct CDR3 sequences, about a fifth of them detected once, and about 26% sits in the top ten. Sequencing used blood. The source of these receptors is a young man with Graves' hyperthyroidism.

This clonotype has ten or more counts. This rearrangement joins TRBV6-1 to TRBJ2-2; D unclear. This CDR3 contains 14 residues. From germline, CDR1 is MNHNS and CDR2 SASEGT. Trimming stripped 9 bases from V and 0 bases from J, with 11 bases between. The CDR3 spells CASFQLTNTGELFF. The CDR3 DNA sequence: TGTGCCAGTTTTCAGCTTACGAACACCGGGGAGCTGTTTTTT.

This clonotype has a count of ten or more. The genes are TRBV6-5 and TRBJ1-1, with D hard to call. CDR1 MNHEY and CDR2 SVGAGI come from the germline V gene. V was cut by 2 bases and J by 1 base, with 8 bases left in between. This CDR3 spans 14 amino acids. CDR3 region: CASSYPGGNTEAFF. Here the CDR3 DNA reads TGTGCCAGCAGTTACCCCGGCGGGAACACTGAAGCTTTCTTT.

In this sample, this clonotype turned up many times. V is TRBV6-5 and J is TRBJ1-1; 8 bases map to TRBD1. From germline, CDR1 is MNHEY and CDR2 SVGAGI. The CDR3 is 14 residues long. Losses at the gene ends were 5 bases for V and 5 bases for J; bases not matched to a gene: 7. As DNA, the CDR3 is TGTGCCAGCAGTATGGACAGGGCGAGGACTGAAGCTTTCTTT. Encoded protein: CASSMDRARTEAFF.

This clonotype appeared many times. The chain carries TRBV5-1 and TRBJ1-2; D is unclear. Trimming pared 4 bases from V and 2 bases from J, leaving 6 bases between. In germline, CDR1 is SGHRS, CDR2 YFSETQ. The CDR3 has 12 amino acids. DNA of the CDR3: TGCGCCAGCAGCACGGACAACTATGGCTACACCTTC. Translation: CASSTDNYGYTF.

This clonotype was observed many times. The chain recombines TRBV6-5 with TRBJ1-5; D possibly corresponds to TRBD1 (6 bases). Germline lookup yields CDR1 MNHEY and CDR2 SVGAGI. V shed 9 bases and J shed 6 bases, with 18 bases lying between them. CDR3 length equals 14 residues. This chain's CDR3 is CASRQARAPQPQHF. The CDR3, as DNA: TGTGCCAGTAGACAGGCCCGGGCCCCTCAGCCCCAGCATTTT.

This clonotype was seen many times. The chain is built from TRBV27 and TRBJ2-7, with D possibly called TRBD1 or TRBD2 (5 bases each). CDR3 length equals 13 residues. V dropped 0 bases and J dropped 5 bases, with 8 bases sitting between them. CDR1 and CDR2 (germline): MNHEY, SMNVEV (reference sequence). CDR3 coding DNA: TGTGCCAGCAGTTTATCAGAGGGGCACGAGCAGTACTTC. It yields the protein CASSLSEGHEQYF.

This clonotype was seen repeatedly, ten times or more. V usage is TRBV29-1 and J usage is TRBJ1-2; no firm D call. CDR3 length: 12 residues. The ends were cut back, 4 bases at V and 0 bases at J, with 6 bases in the middle. The germline gives CDR1 SQVTM, CDR2 ANQGSEA. CDR3 sequence reads: CSVVVSNYGYTF. DNA of the CDR3: TGCAGCGTTGTGGTTTCTAACTATGGCTACACCTTC.

This clonotype was found many times. The V and J genes are TRBV2 and TRBJ2-5; TRBD2 aligns across 7 bases. V shed 9 bases and J 0 bases; nucleotides not matched to a gene: 4. The germline V gene has CDR1 SNHLY and CDR2 FYNNEI. The CDR3 length is 13 residues. The CDR3 DNA sequence: TGTGCCAGTGGGGGGGGGTACCAAGAGACCCAGTACTTC. Translated, it gives CASGGGYQETQYF.

Ten or more counts support this clonotype. The CDR3 loop reads CASSPGLAGGGGGELFF. CDR3 nucleotide sequence: TGTGCCAGCAGTCCCGGACTAGCGGGGGGCGGTGGCGGGGAGCTGTTTTTT. The V and J genes are TRBV12-3 or TRBV12-4 and TRBJ2-2; 14 bases align to TRBD2. V trimming: 5 bases; J trimming: 7 bases; junction bases outside the gene matches: 9. This CDR3 comprises 17 residues.

There are many counts of this clonotype. The V gene is TRBV7-2, the J gene TRBJ1-2; D possibly corresponds to TRBD1 (5 bases). This CDR3 has 16 residues. V was trimmed by 1 base and J by 2 bases, leaving 14 bases between them. In germline, CDR1 is SGHTA, CDR2 FQGNSA. The CDR3 DNA reads as TGTGCCAGCAGCTTAGGGGGCAGGGTGTGGAACTATGGCTACACCTTC. This gives the protein CASSLGGRVWNYGYTF.

As concerns this clonotype: As the CDR3 is not closed by the conserved phenylalanine or tryptophan, this likely results from a read error. It is unclear where the CDR3 begins or ends on the DNA, so no DNA is shown, and the CDR3 is as TCRdb lists it. The chain's CDR3 is CASSWGGQANTGELLL. The chain is built from TRBV5-1 and TRBJ2-2; TRBD1, as called in the table, went unchecked against the DNA. CDR1 is SGHRS and CDR2 is YFSETQ in the germline V gene. The CDR3 is 16 amino acids long, termini counted.

This clonotype was recorded many times. The rearrangement links TRBV20-1 to TRBJ2-7; D may be TRBD1 (5 bases). The CDR3 spans 13 residues. Germline assignment: CDR1 DFQATT and CDR2 SNEGSKA (reference sequence). Trimming cost V 3 bases and J 0 bases, with 9 bases left between them. DNA of the CDR3: TGCAGTGCTAGCGACAGCCGCTCCTACGAGCAGTACTTC. Its translation is CSASDSRSYEQYF.

The V gene is TRBV30, the J gene TRBJ2-2; 7 nucleotides agree with TRBD1. CDR3 length: 15 residues. Germline CDR1 reads GTSNPN; CDR2 reads SVGIG (reference sequence). J was trimmed by 4 bases and V by 0 bases; bases with no gene match: 5. CDR3 amino acids: CAWSVGGTVTGELFF. CDR3 coding DNA: TGTGCCTGGAGTGTAGGTGGGACAGTCACCGGGGAGCTGTTTTTT.

This clonotype was recorded at least ten times. The chain combines TRBV11-2 with TRBJ2-2, with D tentatively TRBD2 (6 bases). This CDR3 has 13 amino acids. The germline V and J ends were trimmed by 6 bases and 5 bases, with 10 bases remaining between them. Germline V gene lookup returns CDR1 SGHAT and CDR2 FQNNGV. CDR3 loop: CASRIGGTGELFF. For the CDR3, the DNA is TGTGCCAGCAGGATCGGGGGAACCGGGGAGCTGTTTTTT.

This clonotype was observed many times. J is TRBJ1-5 and V is TRBV6-1, with D unclear. This CDR3 comprises 14 residues. V was pared by 7 bases and J by 2 bases, with 12 bases between. In germline, CDR1 is MNHNS, CDR2 SASEGT. DNA for the CDR3: TGTGCCAGCATCCCGGGCAGCGGCAATCAGCCCCAGCATTTT. Encoded protein: CASIPGSGNQPQHF.

This clonotype appeared many times. The V call is TRBV28, the J call TRBJ2-2; D remains ambiguous. This CDR3 region has 13 residues. Deletions cut 5 bases from V and 3 bases from J, with 7 bases between. Germline V gives CDR1 MDHEN, CDR2 SYDVKM. This CDR3 reads CASSGSYTGELFF. CDR3 DNA: TGTGCCAGCAGTGGGTCATACACCGGGGAGCTGTTTTTT.

This clonotype was picked up a small number of times. One end of the junction fails to match germline, which may point to a read error. The rearrangement links TRBV12-3 or TRBV12-4 to TRBJ2-7; a weak D match, TRBD1 (6 bases). The CDR3 loop spans 13 amino acids. CDR3 amino acids: CASSLGGLREQYF. CDR3 DNA sequence: TGTGCCAGCAGCTTAGGGGGTCTGAGGGAGCAGTACTTC.

This clonotype was seen many times. The chain uses TRBV2 and TRBJ1-2, with D perhaps TRBD1 (6 bases). V was trimmed by 7 bases and J by 3 bases, leaving 15 bases between them. The CDR3 totals 14 residues. Germline CDR1 SNHLY, CDR2 FYNNEI. The CDR3 region has the DNA TGTGCCAGCATCCGAGGGGCAGGGGACTATGGCTACACCTTC. Translation gives CASIRGAGDYGYTF.

Ten or more counts support this clonotype. V gene TRBV20-1 combines with J gene TRBJ1-1, with a weak D call TRBD1 (5 bases). CDR3 length equals 13 residues. With 1 base removed from V and 6 bases from J, the gap between germline ends came to 12 bases. Germline values: CDR1 DFQATT, CDR2 SNEGSKA (reference sequence). CDR3 nucleotide sequence: TGCAGTGCTAGAGTCCGGACAAGAGCTGAAGCTTTCTTT. It specifies CSARVRTRAEAFF.

This clonotype was counted ten times or more. J is TRBJ2-7 and V is TRBV27; D gene ambiguous. V was shortened by 5 bases and J by 4 bases, with 9 bases between the two germline ends. Germline CDR1 and CDR2: MNHEY and SMNVEV (reference sequence). The CDR3 has 12 amino acids. CDR3 loop: CASSLLRYEQYF. For the CDR3, the DNA is TGTGCCAGCAGTCTGCTGCGATACGAGCAGTACTTC.

This clonotype came up many times. The chain joins TRBV28 to TRBJ2-7; 11 positions match TRBD1. V gave up 7 bases and J gave up 6 bases; unmatched junction bases: 8. The CDR3 is 14 residues long. Germline V lookup: CDR1 MDHEN, CDR2 SYDVKM. CDR3 bases: TGTGCCAGCACTTTTGGGACAGGGGGTACCGAGCAGTACTTC. Protein sequence: CASTFGTGGTEQYF.